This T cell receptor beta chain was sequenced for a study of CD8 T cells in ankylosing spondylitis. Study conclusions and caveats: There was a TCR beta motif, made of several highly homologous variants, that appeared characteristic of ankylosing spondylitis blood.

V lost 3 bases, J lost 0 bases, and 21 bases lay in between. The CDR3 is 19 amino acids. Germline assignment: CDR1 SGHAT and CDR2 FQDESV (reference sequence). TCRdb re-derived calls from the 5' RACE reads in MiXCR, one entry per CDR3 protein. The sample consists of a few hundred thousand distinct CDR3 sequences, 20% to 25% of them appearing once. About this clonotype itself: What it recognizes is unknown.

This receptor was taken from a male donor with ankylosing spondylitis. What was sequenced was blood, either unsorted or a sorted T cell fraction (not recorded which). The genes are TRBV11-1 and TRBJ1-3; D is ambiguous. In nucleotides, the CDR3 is TGTGCCAGCAGCTTGGATGGGAGCCCCCAGCCTCACTCTGGAAACACCATATATTTT. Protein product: CASSLDGSPQPHSGNTIYF.